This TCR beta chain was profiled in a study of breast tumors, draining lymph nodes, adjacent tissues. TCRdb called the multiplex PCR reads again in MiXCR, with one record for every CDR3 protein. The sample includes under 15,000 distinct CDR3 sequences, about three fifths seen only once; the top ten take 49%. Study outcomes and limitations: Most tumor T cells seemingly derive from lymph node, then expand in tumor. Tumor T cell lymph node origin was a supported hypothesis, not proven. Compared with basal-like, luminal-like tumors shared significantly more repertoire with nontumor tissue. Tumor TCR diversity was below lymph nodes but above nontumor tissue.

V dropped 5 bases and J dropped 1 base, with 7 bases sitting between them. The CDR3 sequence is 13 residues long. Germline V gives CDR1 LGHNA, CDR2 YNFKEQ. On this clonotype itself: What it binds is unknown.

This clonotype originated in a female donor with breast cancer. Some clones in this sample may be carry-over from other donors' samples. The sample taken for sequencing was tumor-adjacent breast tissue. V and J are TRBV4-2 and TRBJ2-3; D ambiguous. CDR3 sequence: CASSFSRTDTQYF. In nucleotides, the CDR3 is TGTGCCAGCAGCTTTTCCCGCACAGATACGCAGTATTTT.